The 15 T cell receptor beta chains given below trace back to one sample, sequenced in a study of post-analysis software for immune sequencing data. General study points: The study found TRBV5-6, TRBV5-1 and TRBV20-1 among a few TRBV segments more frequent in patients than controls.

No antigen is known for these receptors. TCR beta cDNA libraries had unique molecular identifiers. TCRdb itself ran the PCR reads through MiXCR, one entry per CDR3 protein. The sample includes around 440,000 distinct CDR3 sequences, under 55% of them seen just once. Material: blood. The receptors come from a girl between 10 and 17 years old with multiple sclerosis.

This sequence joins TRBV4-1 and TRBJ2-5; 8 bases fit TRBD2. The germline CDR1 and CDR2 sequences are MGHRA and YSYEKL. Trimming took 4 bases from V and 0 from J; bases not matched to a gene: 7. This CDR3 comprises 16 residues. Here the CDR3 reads CASSREPGLDQETQYF. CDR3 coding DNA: TGCGCCAGCAGCCGTGAACCGGGACTAGACCAAGAGACCCAGTACTTC.

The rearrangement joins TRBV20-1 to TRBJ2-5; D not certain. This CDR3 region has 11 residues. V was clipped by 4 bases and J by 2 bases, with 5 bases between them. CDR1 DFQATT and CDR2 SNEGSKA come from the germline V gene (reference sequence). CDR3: CSATLQETQYF. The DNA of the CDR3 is TGCAGTGCTACACTGCAAGAGACCCAGTACTTC.

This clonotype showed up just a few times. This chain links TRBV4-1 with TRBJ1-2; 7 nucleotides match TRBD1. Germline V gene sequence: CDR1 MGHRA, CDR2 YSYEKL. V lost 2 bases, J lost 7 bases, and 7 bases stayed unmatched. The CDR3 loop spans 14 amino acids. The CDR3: CASSQPGQAGGYTF. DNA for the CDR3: TGCGCCAGCAGCCAACCTGGACAGGCGGGTGGCTACACCTTC.

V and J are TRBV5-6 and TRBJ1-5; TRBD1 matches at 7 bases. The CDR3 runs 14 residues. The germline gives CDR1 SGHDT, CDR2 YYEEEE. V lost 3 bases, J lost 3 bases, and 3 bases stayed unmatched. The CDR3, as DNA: TGTGCCAGCAGCTACGGGACAGACAATCAGCCCCAGCATTTT. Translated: CASSYGTDNQPQHF.

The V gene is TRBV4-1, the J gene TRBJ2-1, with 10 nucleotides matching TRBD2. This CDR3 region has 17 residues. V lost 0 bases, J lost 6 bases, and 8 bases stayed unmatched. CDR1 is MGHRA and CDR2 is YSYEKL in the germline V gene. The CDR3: CASSQEGASGRSNEQFF. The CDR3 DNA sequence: TGCGCCAGCAGCCAAGAGGGGGCTAGCGGGAGAAGCAATGAGCAGTTCTTC.

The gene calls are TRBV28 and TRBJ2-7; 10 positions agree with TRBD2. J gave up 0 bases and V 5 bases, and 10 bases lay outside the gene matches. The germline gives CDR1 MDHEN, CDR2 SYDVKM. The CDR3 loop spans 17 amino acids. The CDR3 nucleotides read TGTGCCAGCAGTCCCCAATTAGCGGGAGGTCTCTCCTACGAGCAGTACTTC. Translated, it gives CASSPQLAGGLSYEQYF.

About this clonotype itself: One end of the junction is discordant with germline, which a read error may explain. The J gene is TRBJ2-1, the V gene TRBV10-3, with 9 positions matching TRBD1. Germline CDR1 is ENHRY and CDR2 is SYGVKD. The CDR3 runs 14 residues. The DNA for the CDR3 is TGTGCCATCAGTGGGGACAGGGTCCTCAATGGGCAGTTCTTC. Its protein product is CAISGDRVLNGQFF.

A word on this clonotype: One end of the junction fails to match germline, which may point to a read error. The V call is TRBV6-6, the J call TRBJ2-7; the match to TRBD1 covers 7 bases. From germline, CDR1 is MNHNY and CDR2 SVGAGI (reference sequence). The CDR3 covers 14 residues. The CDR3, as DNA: TGTGCCGGCAGTTACTCTGCAGGGGGCTACGAGCAGTACTTC. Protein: CAGSYSAGGYEQYF.

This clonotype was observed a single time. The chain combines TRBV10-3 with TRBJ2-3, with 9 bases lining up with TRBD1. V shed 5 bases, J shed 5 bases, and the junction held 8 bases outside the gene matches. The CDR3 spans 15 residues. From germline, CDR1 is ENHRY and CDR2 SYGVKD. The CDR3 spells CAISNRDRVEDTQYF. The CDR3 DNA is TGTGCCATCAGTAACCGGGACAGGGTAGAAGATACGCAGTATTTT.

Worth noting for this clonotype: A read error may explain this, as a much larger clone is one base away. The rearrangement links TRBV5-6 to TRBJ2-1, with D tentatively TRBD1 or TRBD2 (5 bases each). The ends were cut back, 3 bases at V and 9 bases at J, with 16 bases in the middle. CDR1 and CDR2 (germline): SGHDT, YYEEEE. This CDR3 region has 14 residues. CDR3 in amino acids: CASSYTGANFEQFF. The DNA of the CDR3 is TGTGCCAGCAGCTATACCGGGGCTAATTTTGAGCAGTTCTTC.

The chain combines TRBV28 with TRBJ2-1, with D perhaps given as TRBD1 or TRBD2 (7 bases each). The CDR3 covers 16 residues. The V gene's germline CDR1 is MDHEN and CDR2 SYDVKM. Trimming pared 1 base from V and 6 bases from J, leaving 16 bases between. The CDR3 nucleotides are TGTGCCAGCAGTTTATTGGGCAGGGGGGGTACCAATGAGCAGTTCTTC. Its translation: CASSLLGRGGTNEQFF.

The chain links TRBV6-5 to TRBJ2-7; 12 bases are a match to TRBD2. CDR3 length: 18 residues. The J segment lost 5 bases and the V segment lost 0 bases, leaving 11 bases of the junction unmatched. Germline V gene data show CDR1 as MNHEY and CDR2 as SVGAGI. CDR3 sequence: CASSYSSAASGRAHEQYF. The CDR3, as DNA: TGTGCCAGCAGTTACTCGAGCGCAGCTAGCGGGAGGGCCCACGAGCAGTACTTC.

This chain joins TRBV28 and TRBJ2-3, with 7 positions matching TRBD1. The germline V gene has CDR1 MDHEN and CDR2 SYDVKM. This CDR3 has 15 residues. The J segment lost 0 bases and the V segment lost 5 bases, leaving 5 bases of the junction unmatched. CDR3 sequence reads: CASSPTDRSTDTQYF. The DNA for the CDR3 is TGTGCCAGCAGTCCGACGGACAGGAGCACAGATACGCAGTATTTT.

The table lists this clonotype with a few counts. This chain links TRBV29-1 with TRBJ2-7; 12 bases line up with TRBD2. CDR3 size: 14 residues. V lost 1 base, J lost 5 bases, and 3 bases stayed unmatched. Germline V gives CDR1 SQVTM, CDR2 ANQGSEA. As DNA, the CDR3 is TGCAGCGTTGAAGCTAGCGGGAGGGTCGACGAGCAGTACTTC. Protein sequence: CSVEASGRVDEQYF.

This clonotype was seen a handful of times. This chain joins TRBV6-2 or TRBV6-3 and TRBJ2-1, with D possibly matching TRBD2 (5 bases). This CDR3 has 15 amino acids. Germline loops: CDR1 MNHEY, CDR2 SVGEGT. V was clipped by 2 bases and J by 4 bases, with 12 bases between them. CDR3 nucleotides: TGTGCCAGCAGTTACGAGGGAGCCGGTTACAATGAGCAGTTCTTC. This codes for CASSYEGAGYNEQFF.